Listed below are T cell receptor beta chains from one sample, sequenced in a study of shared clonotypes between healthy human individuals. Sequencing used immunoSEQ multiplex PCR; TCRdb keeps in-frame clones, though not all of them. The sample shows a few million clones, more than 90% of them seen only once. The specimen sequenced was naive CD4+ T cells sorted from blood. These TCRs come from a man aged 18 to 30 in good health. Both conserved end residues are part of each CDR3.

cdr3_length,j_call,v_call,cdr3_aa
16,TRBJ1-3,TRBV10-3,CAISESPWVGGNTIYF
17,TRBJ2-4,TRBV7-2,CASSLDGAGPPWGIQYF
15,TRBJ2-1,TRBV9,CASSVGGQGANEQFF
13,TRBJ2-3,TRBV6-5,CASRGLITDTQYF
13,TRBJ1-2,TRBV5-4,CASSQLQEGGYTF
16,TRBJ2-2,TRBV2,CASRGGLAGGTGELFF
14,TRBJ2-7,TRBV4-1,CASSHPPRGGEQYF
16,TRBJ2-2,TRBV5-1,CASSLAATGGTGELFF
15,TRBJ1-6,TRBV9,CASSLRGTGASPLHF
13,TRBJ2-7,TRBV7-9,CASSWDAPGEQYF
16,TRBJ2-3,TRBV6-1,CASSEMGVSRTDTQYF
17,TRBJ2-7,TRBV10-1,CASSESLAGGPRNEQYF
15,TRBJ2-5,TRBV7-3,CASSPQTGGVETQYF
13,TRBJ1-5,TRBV6-1,CASSDSPAQPQHF
15,TRBJ2-3,TRBV9,CASSPGVAETDTQYF
14,TRBJ2-3,TRBV5-1,CASSPQGGRDTQYF
16,TRBJ2-2,TRBV6-5,CASSYSKREPTGELFF
13,TRBJ1-4,TRBV7-9,CASSGQGREKLFF
13,TRBJ2-7,TRBV6-1,CASSEAGSREQYF
13,TRBJ1-6,TRBV7-2,CASSLHDNSPLHF
15,TRBJ2-7,TRBV6-1,CASSGMTGGHDEQYF
13,TRBJ1-6,TRBV7-3,CASSPGSGSPLHF
16,TRBJ2-3,TRBV11-2,CASSLAPGSHTDTQYF
15,TRBJ1-1,TRBV6-1,CASMRSGTLNTEAFF
12,TRBJ2-7,TRBV10-3,CAIKGSLGEQYF
14,TRBJ2-1,TRBV6-5,CASSTSGNDNEQFF
11,TRBJ2-5,TRBV5-6,CASSAEETQYF
15,TRBJ1-5,TRBV28,CASTWGGTGNQPQHF
13,TRBJ1-1,TRBV27,CASHRQGKTEAFF
15,TRBJ1-4,TRBV7-9,CASRPSGLTNEKLFF
15,TRBJ2-7,TRBV9,CASSGGVGDSYEQYF
15,TRBJ2-1,TRBV18,CASSPRRGSDNEQFF
17,TRBJ1-5,TRBV5-4,CASSFPQGAQGNQPQHF
13,TRBJ1-2,TRBV30,CAWAVAGTHGYTF
16,TRBJ1-5,TRBV28,CASSPRRGGGNQPQHF
14,TRBJ2-3,TRBV29-1,CSVETDTPTDTQYF
14,TRBJ2-7,TRBV7-8,CASSLDRASYEQYF
15,TRBJ2-7,TRBV30,CAWREQEHPSYEQYF
16,TRBJ1-4,TRBV5-4,CASSLRQGAGNEKLFF
13,TRBJ2-3,TRBV6-5,CASAPGDTDTQYF
12,TRBJ1-4,TRBV28,CASSPIGEKLFF
16,TRBJ1-6,TRBV25-1,CASSNTRGQVFSPLHF
12,TRBJ2-1,TRBV2,CASSRDGDEQFF
12,TRBJ2-7,TRBV25-1,CASSVQHYEQYF
13,TRBJ2-5,TRBV18,CASSGGSGETQYF
16,TRBJ2-2,TRBV7-9,CASSLALDRNTGELFF
13,TRBJ2-7,TRBV19,CASSRTAPYEQYF
12,TRBJ2-7,TRBV9,CASSPGYYEQYF
14,TRBJ1-4,TRBV7-8,CASSFPAVGEKLFF
15,TRBJ2-7,TRBV27,CASTPTSGPSYEQYF
15,TRBJ1-2,TRBV6-1,CASSEGSASNYGYTF
15,TRBJ1-4,TRBV18,CASSPSGTGAEKLFF
15,TRBJ1-5,TRBV6-5,CASSRSTGFGQPQHF
15,TRBJ1-4,TRBV7-9,CASSSTGGGDEKLFF